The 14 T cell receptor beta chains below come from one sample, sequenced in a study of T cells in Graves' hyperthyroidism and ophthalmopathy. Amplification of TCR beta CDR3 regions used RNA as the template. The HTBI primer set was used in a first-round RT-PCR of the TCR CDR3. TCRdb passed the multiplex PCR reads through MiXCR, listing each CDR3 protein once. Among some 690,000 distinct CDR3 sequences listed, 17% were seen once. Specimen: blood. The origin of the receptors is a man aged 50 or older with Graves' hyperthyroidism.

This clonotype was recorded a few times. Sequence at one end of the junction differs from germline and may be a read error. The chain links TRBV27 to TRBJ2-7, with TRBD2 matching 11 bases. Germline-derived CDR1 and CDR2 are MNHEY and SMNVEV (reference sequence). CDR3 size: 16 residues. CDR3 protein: CASSPLRTSGFNEQHF. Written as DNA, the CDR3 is TGTGCCAGCAGCCCTCTCCGGACTAGCGGGTTCAACGAGCAGCACTTC.

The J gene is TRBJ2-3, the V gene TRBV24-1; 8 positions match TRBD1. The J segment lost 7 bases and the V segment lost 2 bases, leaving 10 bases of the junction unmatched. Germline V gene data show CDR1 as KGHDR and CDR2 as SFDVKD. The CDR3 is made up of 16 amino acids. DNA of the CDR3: TGTGCCACCAGTGATTCCCCCCCGGACAGGGCGAATACGCAGTATTTT. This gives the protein CATSDSPPDRANTQYF.

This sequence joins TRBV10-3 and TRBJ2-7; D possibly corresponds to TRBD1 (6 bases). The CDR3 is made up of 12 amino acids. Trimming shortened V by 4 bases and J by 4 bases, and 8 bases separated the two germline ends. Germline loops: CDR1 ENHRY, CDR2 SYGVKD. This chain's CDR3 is CAISVQGYEQYF. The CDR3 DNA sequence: TGTGCCATCAGTGTACAGGGTTACGAGCAGTACTTC.

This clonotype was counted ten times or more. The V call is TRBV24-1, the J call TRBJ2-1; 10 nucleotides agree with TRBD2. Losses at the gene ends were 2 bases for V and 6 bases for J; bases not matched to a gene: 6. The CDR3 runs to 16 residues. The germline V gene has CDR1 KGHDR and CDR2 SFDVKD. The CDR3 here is CATSDWSGRASNEQFF. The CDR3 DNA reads TGTGCCACCAGTGATTGGAGCGGGAGGGCCTCCAATGAGCAGTTCTTC.

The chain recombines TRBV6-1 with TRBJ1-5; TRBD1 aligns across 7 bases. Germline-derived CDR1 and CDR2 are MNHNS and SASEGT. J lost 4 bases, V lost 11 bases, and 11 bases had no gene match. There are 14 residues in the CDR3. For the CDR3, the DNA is TGTGCCCTGGGGGGCGCAGGGGGGAATCAGCCCCAGCATTTT. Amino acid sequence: CALGGAGGNQPQHF.

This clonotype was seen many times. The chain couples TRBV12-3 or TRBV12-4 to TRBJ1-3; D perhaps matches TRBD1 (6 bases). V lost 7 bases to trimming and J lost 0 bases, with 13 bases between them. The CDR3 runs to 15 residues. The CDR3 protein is CASTSNRDSGNTIYF. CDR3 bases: TGTGCCAGCACTTCAAACAGGGACTCTGGAAACACCATATATTTT.

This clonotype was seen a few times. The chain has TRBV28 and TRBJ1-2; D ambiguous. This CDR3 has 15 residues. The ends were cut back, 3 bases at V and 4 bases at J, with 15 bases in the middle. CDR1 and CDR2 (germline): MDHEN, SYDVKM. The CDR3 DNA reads TGTGCCAGCAGTTTCTCGGGGTTATCGTCCTATGGCTACACCTTC. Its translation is CASSFSGLSSYGYTF.

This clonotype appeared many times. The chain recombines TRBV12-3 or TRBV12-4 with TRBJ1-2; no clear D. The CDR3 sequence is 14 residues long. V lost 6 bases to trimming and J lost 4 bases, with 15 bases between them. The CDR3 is CASSGSAIFYGYTF. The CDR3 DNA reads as TGTGCCAGCAGCGGTTCAGCAATCTTCTATGGCTACACCTTC.

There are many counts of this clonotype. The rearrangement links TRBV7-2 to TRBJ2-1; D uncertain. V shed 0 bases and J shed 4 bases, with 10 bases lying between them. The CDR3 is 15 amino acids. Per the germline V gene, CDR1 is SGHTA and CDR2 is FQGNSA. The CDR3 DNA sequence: TGTGCCAGCAGCTTAGCATTCCTAGTTTACAATGAGCAGTTCTTC. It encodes CASSLAFLVYNEQFF.

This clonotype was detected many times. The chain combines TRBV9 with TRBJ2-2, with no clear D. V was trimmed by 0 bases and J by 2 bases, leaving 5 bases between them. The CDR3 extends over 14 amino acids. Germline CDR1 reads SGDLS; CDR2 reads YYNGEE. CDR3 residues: CASSVVGNTGELFF. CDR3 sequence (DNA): TGTGCCAGCAGCGTAGTAGGTAACACCGGGGAGCTGTTTTTT.

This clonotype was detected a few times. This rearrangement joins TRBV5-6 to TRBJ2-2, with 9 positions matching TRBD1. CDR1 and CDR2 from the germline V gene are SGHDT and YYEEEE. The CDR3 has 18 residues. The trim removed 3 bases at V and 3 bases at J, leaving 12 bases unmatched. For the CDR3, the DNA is TGTGCCAGCAGCTCCCCTTTCCGTAGGACAGGGGACACCGGGGAGCTGTTTTTT. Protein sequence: CASSSPFRRTGDTGELFF.

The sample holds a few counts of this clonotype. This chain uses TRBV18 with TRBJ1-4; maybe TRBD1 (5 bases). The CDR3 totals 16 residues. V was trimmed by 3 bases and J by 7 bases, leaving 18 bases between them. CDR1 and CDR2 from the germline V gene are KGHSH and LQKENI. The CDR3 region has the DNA TGTGCCAGCTCACCGTCCAGGGCGACCTTAGGTGAAAAACTGTTTTTT. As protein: CASSPSRATLGEKLFF. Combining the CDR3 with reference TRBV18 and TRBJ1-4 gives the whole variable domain NAGVMQNPRHLVRRRGQEARLRCSPMKGHSHVYWYRQLPEEGLKFMVYLQKENIIDESGMPKERFSAEFPKEGPSILRIQQVVRGDSAAYFCASSPSRATLGEKLFFGSGTQLSVL.

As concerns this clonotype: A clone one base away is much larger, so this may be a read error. CDR3 sequence reads: CASISDDTGELFF. The DNA of the CDR3 is TGTGCCAGCATTTCTGATGACACCGGGGAGCTGTTTTTT. The genes are TRBV6-5 and TRBJ2-2; no definite D call. Trimming removed 7 bases at V and 3 bases at J, with 9 bases between. The V gene's germline CDR1 is MNHEY and CDR2 SVGAGI. The CDR3 covers 13 residues.

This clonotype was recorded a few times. In DNA, the CDR3 is TGTGCCAGTAGTATGTCCGGGACAGGGGGCTCCTACGAGCAGTACTTC. Its protein is CASSMSGTGGSYEQYF. V is TRBV19 and J is TRBJ2-7, with 11 bases that match TRBD1. Germline V lookup: CDR1 LNHDA, CDR2 SQIVND (reference sequence). V lost 3 bases, J lost 0 bases, and 4 bases stayed unmatched. The CDR3 totals 16 residues.